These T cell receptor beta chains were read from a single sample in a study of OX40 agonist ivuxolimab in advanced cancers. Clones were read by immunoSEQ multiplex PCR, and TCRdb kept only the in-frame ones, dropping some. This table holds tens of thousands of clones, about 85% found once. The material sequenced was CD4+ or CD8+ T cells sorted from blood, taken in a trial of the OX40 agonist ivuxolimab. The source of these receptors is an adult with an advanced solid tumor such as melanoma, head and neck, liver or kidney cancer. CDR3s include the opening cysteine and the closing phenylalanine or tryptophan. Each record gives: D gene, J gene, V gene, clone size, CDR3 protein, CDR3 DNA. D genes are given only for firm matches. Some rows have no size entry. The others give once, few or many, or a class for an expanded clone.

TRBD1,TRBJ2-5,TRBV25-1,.,CASSETGDKVTQYF,TGTGCCAGCAGTGAAACAGGGGACAAGGTGACCCAGTACTTC
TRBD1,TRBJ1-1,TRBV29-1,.,CSVTPGGPVNTEAFF,TGCAGCGTTACCCCAGGGGGCCCTGTGAACACTGAAGCTTTCTTT
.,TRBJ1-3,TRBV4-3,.,CASSQAWSGVSPGNTIYF,TGCGCCAGCAGCCAAGCTTGGTCGGGTGTATCGCCAGGAAACACCATATATTTT
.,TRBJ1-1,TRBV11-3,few,CASSSPFGGRDTEAFF,TGTGCCAGCAGCTCCCCATTTGGAGGGAGAGACACTGAAGCTTTCTTT
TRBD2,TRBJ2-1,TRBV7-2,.,CASSLGGWTSGISEQFF,TGTGCCAGCAGCTTAGGGGGTTGGACTAGCGGGATCAGTGAGCAGTTCTTC
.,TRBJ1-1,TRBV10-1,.,CASSPGSEGTEAFF,TGCGCCAGCAGCCCAGGGTCGGAAGGGACTGAAGCTTTCTTT
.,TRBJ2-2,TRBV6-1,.,CASSEHPEYTGELFF,TGTGCCAGCAGTGAACACCCTGAGTACACCGGGGAGCTGTTTTTT
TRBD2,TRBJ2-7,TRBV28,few,CASSQATSGSYEQYF,TGTGCCAGCAGCCAAGCGACTAGCGGAAGCTACGAGCAGTACTTC
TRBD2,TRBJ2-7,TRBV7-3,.,CASSPLAGSYEQYF,TGTGCCAGCAGCCCTCTAGCGGGGAGCTACGAGCAGTACTTC
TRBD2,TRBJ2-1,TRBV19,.,CASSRDLAGGFNEQFF,TGTGCCAGTAGTAGGGATCTAGCGGGAGGGTTTAATGAGCAGTTCTTC
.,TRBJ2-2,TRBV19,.,CASSIGETGELFF,TGTGCCAGTAGTATCGGCGAGACCGGGGAGCTGTTTTTT
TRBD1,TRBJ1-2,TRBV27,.,CARTDHSSGTGTNYGYTF,TGTGCCAGAACGGACCACAGTTCCGGGACAGGGACCAACTATGGCTACACCTTC
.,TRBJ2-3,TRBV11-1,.,CASSSLSGGSSTDTQYF,TGTGCCAGCAGCTCCTTGAGTGGCGGGTCCAGCACAGATACGCAGTATTTT
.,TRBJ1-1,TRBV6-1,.,CASRKGEGGNTEAFF,TGTGCCAGTAGAAAAGGGGAGGGTGGGAACACTGAAGCTTTCTTT
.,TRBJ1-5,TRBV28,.,CASSSIMVGPQHF,TGTGCCAGCAGTTCTATCATGGTGGGGCCCCAGCATTTT
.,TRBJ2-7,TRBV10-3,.,CAISGLRVSSYEQYF,TGTGCCATCAGTGGATTGCGGGTGAGCTCCTACGAGCAGTACTTC
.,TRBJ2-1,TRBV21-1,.,CASRRGRCEQFF,TGTGCCAGCAGAAGAGGGAGGTGCGAGCAGTTCTTC
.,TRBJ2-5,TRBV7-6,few,CASSPRWAGLGETQYF,TGTGCCAGCAGCCCCAGGTGGGCGGGGCTCGGGGAGACCCAGTACTTC
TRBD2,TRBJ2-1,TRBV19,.,CASSPTSGRALLHQFF,TGTGCCAGTAGCCCGACTAGCGGGAGGGCCCTGTTGCATCAGTTCTTC
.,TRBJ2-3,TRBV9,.,CASSPSPGSTDTQYF,TGTGCCAGCAGCCCGAGCCCCGGCAGCACAGATACGCAGTATTTT
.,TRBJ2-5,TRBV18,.,CASSPRSDQETQYF,TGTGCCAGCTCACCGAGGTCCGACCAAGAGACCCAGTACTTC
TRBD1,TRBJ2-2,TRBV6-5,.,CASSRQGAGELFF,TGTGCCAGCAGTCGACAGGGGGCCGGGGAGCTGTTTTTT
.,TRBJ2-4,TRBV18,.,CASSPSRGQNIQYF,TGTGCCAGCTCACCAAGCAGGGGACAAAACATTCAGTACTTC
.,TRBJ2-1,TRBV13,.,CASSSPDSLASGNEQFF,TGTGCCAGCAGCTCCCCGGATTCGCTAGCCTCAGGCAATGAGCAGTTCTTC
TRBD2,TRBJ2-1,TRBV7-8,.,CASSVGRAREQFF,TGTGCCAGCAGCGTTGGGAGGGCCCGTGAGCAGTTCTTC
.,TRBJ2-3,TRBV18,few,CASSPDTDTQYF,TGTGCCAGCTCACCAGACACAGATACGCAGTATTTT
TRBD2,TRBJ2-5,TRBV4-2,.,CASSQIGGGETQYF,TGTGCCAGCAGCCAAATCGGGGGGGGAGAGACCCAGTACTTC
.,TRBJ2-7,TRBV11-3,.,CASSWRTASYEQYF,TGTGCCAGCAGCTGGAGGACTGCTTCCTACGAGCAGTACTTC
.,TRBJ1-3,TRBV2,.,CASIQGPGGNTIYF,TGTGCCAGCATCCAGGGCCCGGGGGGAAACACCATATATTTT
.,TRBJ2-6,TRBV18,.,CASSPPEGARGANVLTF,TGTGCCAGCTCACCACCGGAGGGGGCGAGGGGGGCCAACGTCCTGACTTTC
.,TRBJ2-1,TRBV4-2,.,CASSSRLARNNNEQFF,TGTGCCAGCAGCTCCCGCCTAGCGCGTAATAACAATGAGCAGTTCTTC
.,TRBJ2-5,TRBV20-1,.,CSARGETQYF,TGCAGTGCTAGAGGAGAGACCCAGTACTTC
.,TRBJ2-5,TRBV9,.,CASSYFRVPETQYF,TGTGCCAGCAGCTATTTCAGGGTCCCGGAGACCCAGTACTTC
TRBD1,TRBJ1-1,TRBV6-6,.,CASRFQGETEAFF,TGTGCCAGCAGATTCCAGGGGGAGACTGAAGCTTTCTTT
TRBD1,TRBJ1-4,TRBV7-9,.,CASSLVLGQGERREKLFF,TGTGCCAGCAGCTTAGTGTTGGGACAGGGAGAGAGGCGGGAAAAACTGTTTTTT
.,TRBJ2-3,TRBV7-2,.,CASSRTTDTQYF,TGTGCCAGCAGCCGTACTACAGATACGCAGTATTTT
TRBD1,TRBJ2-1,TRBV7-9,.,CASSITGQGDNEQFF,TGTGCCAGCAGCATCACGGGACAGGGCGACAATGAGCAGTTCTTC
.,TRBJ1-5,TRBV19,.,CASSMDAGAYSNQPQHF,TGTGCCAGTAGTATGGATGCGGGGGCTTATAGCAATCAGCCCCAGCATTTT
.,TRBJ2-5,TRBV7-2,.,CASSYGTVGETQYF,TGTGCCAGCAGCTACGGGACTGTCGGGGAGACCCAGTACTTC
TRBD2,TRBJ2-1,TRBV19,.,CASRLGGSFEQFF,TGTGCCAGTAGGTTAGGCGGGAGCTTTGAGCAGTTCTTC
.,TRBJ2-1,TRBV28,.,CASSLVDWGRSSYNEQFF,TGTGCCAGCAGTTTAGTGGACTGGGGAAGGAGCTCCTACAATGAGCAGTTCTTC
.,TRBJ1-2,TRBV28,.,CASTKGQLNYGYTF,TGTGCCAGCACCAAAGGACAGTTGAACTATGGCTACACCTTC